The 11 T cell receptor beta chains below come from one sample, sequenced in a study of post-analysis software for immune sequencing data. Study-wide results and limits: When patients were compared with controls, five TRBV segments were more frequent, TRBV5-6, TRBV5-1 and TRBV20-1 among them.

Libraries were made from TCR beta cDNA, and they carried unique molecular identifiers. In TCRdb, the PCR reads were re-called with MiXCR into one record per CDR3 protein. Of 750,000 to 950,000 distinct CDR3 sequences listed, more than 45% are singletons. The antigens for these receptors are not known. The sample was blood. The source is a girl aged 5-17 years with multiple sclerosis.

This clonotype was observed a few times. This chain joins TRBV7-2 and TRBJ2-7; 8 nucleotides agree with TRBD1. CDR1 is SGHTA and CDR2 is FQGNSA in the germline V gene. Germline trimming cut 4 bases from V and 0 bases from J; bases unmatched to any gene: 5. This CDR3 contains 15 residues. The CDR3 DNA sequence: TGTGCCAGCAGCTCGGGACAGGCCAGCTCCTACGAGCAGTACTTC. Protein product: CASSSGQASSYEQYF.

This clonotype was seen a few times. CDR3 sequence reads: CASSKGGTSWANEQFF. The CDR3 DNA sequence: TGTGCCAGCAGTAAGGGGGGCACTAGCTGGGCAAATGAGCAGTTCTTC. This chain connects TRBV6-5 to TRBJ2-1; D could derive from TRBD1 or TRBD2 (6 bases each). Trimming left V 5 bases short and J 7 bases short, with 21 bases between. The CDR3 extends over 16 amino acids. Germline V gives CDR1 MNHEY, CDR2 SVGAGI.

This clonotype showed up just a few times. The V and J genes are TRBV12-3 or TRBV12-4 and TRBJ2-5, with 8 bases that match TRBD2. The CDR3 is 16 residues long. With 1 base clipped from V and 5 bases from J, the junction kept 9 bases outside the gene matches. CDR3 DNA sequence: TGTGCCAGCAGTTTAGGAGCTAGCGGGCTGTCGGAGACCCAGTACTTC. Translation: CASSLGASGLSETQYF.

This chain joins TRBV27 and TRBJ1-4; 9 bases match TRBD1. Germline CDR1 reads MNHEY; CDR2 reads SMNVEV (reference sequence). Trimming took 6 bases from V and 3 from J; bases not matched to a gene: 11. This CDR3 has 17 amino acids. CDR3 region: CASSPSGTGSANEKLFF. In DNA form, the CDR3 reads TGTGCCAGCAGCCCATCCGGGACAGGGAGCGCTAATGAAAAACTGTTTTTT.

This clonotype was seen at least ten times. This CDR3 is CASSLGRQGSYEQYF. DNA for the CDR3: TGTGCCAGCAGTTTGGGTCGGCAGGGGTCCTACGAGCAGTACTTC. The rearrangement links TRBV6-5 to TRBJ2-7, with TRBD1 as a possible D gene (6 bases). This CDR3 has 15 amino acids. The germline CDR1 and CDR2 sequences are MNHEY and SVGAGI. Trimming left V 4 bases short and J 1 base short, with 14 bases between.

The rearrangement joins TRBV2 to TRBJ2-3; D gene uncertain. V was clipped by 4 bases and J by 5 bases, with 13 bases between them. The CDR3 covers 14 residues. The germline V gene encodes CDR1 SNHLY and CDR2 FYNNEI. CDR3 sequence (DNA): TGTGCCAGCAGTGCCACTCTCCCGGAAGATACGCAGTATTTT. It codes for CASSATLPEDTQYF.

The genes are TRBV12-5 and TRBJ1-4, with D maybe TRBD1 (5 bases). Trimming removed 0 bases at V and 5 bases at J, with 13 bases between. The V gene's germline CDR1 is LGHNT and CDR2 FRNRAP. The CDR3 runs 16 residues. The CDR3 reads CASGLVVSTANEKLFF. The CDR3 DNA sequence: TGTGCTAGTGGTTTGGTTGTTTCGACAGCGAATGAAAAACTGTTTTTT.

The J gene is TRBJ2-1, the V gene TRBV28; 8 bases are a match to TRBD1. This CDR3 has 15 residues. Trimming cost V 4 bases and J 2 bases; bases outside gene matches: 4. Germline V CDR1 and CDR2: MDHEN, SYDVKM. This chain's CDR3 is CASSSTGATYNEQFF. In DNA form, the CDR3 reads TGTGCCAGCAGTTCGACAGGGGCCACCTACAATGAGCAGTTCTTC.

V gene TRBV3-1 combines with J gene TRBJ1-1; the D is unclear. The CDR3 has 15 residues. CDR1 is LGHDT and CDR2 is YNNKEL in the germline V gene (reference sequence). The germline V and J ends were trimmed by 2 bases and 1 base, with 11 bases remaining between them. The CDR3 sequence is CASSQKVHPNTEAFF. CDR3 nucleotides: TGTGCCAGCAGCCAAAAGGTACACCCGAACACTGAAGCTTTCTTT. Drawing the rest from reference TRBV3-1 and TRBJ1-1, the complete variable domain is DTAVSQTPKYLVTQMGNDKSIKCEQNLGHDTMYWYKQDSKKFLKIMFSYNNKELIINETVPNRFSPKSPDKAHLNLHINSLELGDSAVYFCASSQKVHPNTEAFFGQGTRLTVV.

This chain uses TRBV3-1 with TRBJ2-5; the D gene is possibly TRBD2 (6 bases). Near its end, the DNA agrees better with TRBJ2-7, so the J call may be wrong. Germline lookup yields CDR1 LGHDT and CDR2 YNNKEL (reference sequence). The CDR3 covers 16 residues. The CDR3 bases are TGTGCCAGCAGCCAAGAGTTTGGGGGGAGCCCCTACGAGCAGTACTTC. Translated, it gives CASSQEFGGSPYEQYF.

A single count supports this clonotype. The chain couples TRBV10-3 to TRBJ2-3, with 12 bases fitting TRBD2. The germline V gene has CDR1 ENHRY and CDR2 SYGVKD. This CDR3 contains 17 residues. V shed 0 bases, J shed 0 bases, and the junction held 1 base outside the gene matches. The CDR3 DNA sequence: TGTGCCATCAGTGAGTCGGGGACTAGCGGGAGCACAGATACGCAGTATTTT. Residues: CAISESGTSGSTDTQYF.